The clone carrying this TCR beta chain showed up just a few times. The source of the sample is a study of T cells after yellow fever vaccination. The CDR3 has 18 amino acids. J gave up 5 bases and V 0 bases, and 9 bases lay outside the gene matches. Germline V gives CDR1 MNHEY, CDR2 SVGAGI. TCRdb analysed the 5' RACE reads with MiXCR anew, one entry per CDR3 protein. Here the sample spans approximately 120,000 distinct CDR3 sequences, more than 7.5% being singletons. Sample: CD8+ T cells sorted from PBMCs, taken on the day of the yellow fever booster vaccination. This sequence was found in a man younger than 30 who received the YFV17D yellow fever vaccine. The rearrangement uses TRBV6-5 and TRBJ1-6; 8 nucleotides line up with TRBD1. The CDR3 region has the DNA TGTGCCAGCAGTTACTCGTTGAGTTTGGACAGGGATAATTCACCCCTCCACTTT. Protein: CASSYSLSLDRDNSPLHF.